The clone carrying this TCR beta chain showed up just a few times. The data belong to a study of identical twins. The CDR3 loop spans 14 amino acids. Trimming took off 2 bases at V and 6 bases at J, with 11 bases between the two ends. Healthy Caucasians, and only they, were the donors. A universal primer site was created by template switching, with the cDNA bearing unique molecular identifiers. Each CDR3 protein gets one entry after TCRdb re-called the 5' RACE reads with MiXCR. Of roughly 1.6 million distinct CDR3 sequences listed, around a third are singletons. Sequencing was done on a sample of cord blood. The V and J genes are TRBV12-3 or TRBV12-4 and TRBJ2-4, with a tentative D call TRBD1 (6 bases). The sequence was obtained from a newborn girl in good health. The CDR3 loop reads CASSLPGVGNIQYF. DNA for the CDR3: TGTGCCAGCAGTTTACCAGGGGTTGGAAACATTCAGTACTTC.